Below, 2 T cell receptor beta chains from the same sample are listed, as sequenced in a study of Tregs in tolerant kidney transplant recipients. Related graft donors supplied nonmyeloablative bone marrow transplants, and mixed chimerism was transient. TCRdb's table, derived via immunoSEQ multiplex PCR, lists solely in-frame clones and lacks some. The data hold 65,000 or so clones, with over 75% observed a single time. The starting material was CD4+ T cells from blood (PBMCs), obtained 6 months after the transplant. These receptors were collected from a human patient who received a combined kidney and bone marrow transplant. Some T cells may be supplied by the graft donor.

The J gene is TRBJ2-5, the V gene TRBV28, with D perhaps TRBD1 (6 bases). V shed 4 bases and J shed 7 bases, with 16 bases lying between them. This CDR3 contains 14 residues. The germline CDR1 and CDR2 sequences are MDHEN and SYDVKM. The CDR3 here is CASSSPGVSGTQYF. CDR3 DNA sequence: TGTGCCAGCAGTTCGCCAGGGGTGAGCGGGACCCAGTACTTC.

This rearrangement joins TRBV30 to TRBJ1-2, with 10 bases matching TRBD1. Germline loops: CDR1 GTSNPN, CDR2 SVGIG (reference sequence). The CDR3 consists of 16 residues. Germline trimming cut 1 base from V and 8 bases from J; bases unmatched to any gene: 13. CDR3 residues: CAWSGGTGVPLGGYTF. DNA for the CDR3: TGTGCCTGGAGTGGGGGGACAGGGGTCCCGCTTGGGGGCTACACCTTC.